This T cell receptor beta chain stems from a study of T cell repertoires in cytomegalovirus infection (dated by TCRdb to the late 2010s). About the investigation overall: The peptide stimulations were aimed at well-studied HLA-B-restricted epitopes as well as recently identified HLA-C-restricted CMV epitopes, whose presentation resists viral immunomodulation. Donor HLA type was relevant to the analysis, because carriage of CMV infection together with the matching HLA type was indicated by public TCR beta signatures. Overall study results and their limits: The ex vivo response was dominated by HLA-C-restricted CMV-specific TCR beta clonotypes, and the single most frequent clonotype in two of eight donors was supplied by these HLA-C-restricted clonotypes. In both this cohort and an independent 352-donor cohort, the cumulative frequency of public TCR beta family members distinguished carriers of CMV infection plus the relevant HLA type.

From a lookup of the germline V gene (reference sequence), CDR1 and CDR2 are LGHDT and YNNKEL. V sheds 4 bases and J sheds 0 bases, leaving 10 bases between their ends. The CDR3 has 15 amino acids, counting the end cysteine and phenylalanine. Only the CDR3 portion is preserved as DNA: 45 bases, with reading frame beginning at the first base. Instrument on record: Illumina HiSeq 1500. Through fastp at Q25 and MiXCR, TCRdb rebuilt clones from the public reads, retaining in-frame beta chains. Entries are consolidated by CDR3 protein sequence, retaining the most common genes and DNA. Present in this sample are around 710,000 distinct CDR3 sequences, around 29% of which were seen just once. Clones ranked in the top ten supply approximately 14% of the sample. This clonotype was detected many times. It lacks a known antigen. The record has no base qualities; no much larger clone is one base away. In the paper's terms, the treatment or condition label means: in vitro stimulation with specific CMV peptide epitopes to enrich CMV-specific T cells.

The chain uses TRBV3-1 and TRBJ2-1; the D gene is unclear. The sample in question was cultured CD8+ T cells from PBMCs, obtained from culture after CMV antigen stimulation. The TCR was taken from a human donor in good health (CMV status not recorded). Some clones in this sample may be carry-over from other donors' samples. In nucleotide form, the sequence is TGTGCCAGCAGCCGCAGTCGGAGCTCCTACAATGAGCAGTTCTTC. It encodes CASSRSRSSYNEQFF.